This T cell receptor (beta chain) was captured by sequencing in a study of vaccination and CD4 T cells after COVID-19. Study summary: From HCoV-229E, HCoV-OC43, HCoV-NL63 and SARS-CoV-2, overlapping spike peptides were used to stimulate the cells.

Overall study findings and caveats: Looking at convalescent patients, a median around 89% of reactive clones were present only post-vaccination.

On this clonotype itself: Its specificity is unknown.

Treatment specified: approximately 9-day PBMC culture with coronavirus spike peptide pools or control peptides (ViraFEST assay). Peptide pool stimulation in ViraFEST expanded antigen-specific T cells, whose TCRs were then sequenced. Researchers reported culturing 2 million or so PBMCs per well with around 10 IU/ml IL-2 and about 9 ug/ml peptide pools. Germline CDR1 reads MNHNS; CDR2 reads SASEGT. The ends lost 6 bases at V and 6 bases at J; junction bases unmatched: 3. The CDR3 consists of 14 residues. Oncomine TCR Beta short-read sequencing was applied to DNA from cultured CD4+ T cells. TCRdb reanalysed the PCR reads using MiXCR and keeps one entry per CDR3 protein. The sample consists of more than 20,000 distinct CDR3 sequences, under 55% of them appearing once.

The sequence was collected from a human donor who had recovered from COVID-19. The gene calls are TRBV6-1 and TRBJ2-2; TRBD2 matches at 11 bases. What was sequenced was CD4+ T cells from blood, cultured in vitro. CDR3: CASRIAGGPGELFF. For the CDR3, the DNA is TGTGCCAGCAGGATAGCGGGAGGGCCCGGGGAGCTGTTTTTT.